This T cell receptor beta chain was observed in a study of response to subunit inactivated influenza vaccine. General study results and limits: Each seasonal influenza vaccination, the authors suggested, recruits few new T cells.

TCRdb independently ran MiXCR on the RT-PCR reads; one entry per CDR3 protein. In the table there are around 790,000 distinct CDR3 sequences, about 20% of which are singletons. As to this clonotype: Its specificity is not known.

J was trimmed by 1 base and V by 4 bases; bases with no gene match: 5. The CDR3 spans 16 residues. CDR1 and CDR2 (germline): SGHTA, FQGNSA. The rearrangement joins TRBV7-2 to TRBJ2-2; 8 bases agree with TRBD2. This specimen was PBMCs from blood, taken 5 to 6 days after vaccination. The clonotype was recovered from a man aged 45 to 65 who received an inactivated influenza vaccine. CDR3 in amino acids: CASSSTSGLNTGELFF. For the CDR3, the DNA is TGTGCCAGCAGCTCAACTAGCGGCTTGAACACCGGGGAGCTGTTTTTT.